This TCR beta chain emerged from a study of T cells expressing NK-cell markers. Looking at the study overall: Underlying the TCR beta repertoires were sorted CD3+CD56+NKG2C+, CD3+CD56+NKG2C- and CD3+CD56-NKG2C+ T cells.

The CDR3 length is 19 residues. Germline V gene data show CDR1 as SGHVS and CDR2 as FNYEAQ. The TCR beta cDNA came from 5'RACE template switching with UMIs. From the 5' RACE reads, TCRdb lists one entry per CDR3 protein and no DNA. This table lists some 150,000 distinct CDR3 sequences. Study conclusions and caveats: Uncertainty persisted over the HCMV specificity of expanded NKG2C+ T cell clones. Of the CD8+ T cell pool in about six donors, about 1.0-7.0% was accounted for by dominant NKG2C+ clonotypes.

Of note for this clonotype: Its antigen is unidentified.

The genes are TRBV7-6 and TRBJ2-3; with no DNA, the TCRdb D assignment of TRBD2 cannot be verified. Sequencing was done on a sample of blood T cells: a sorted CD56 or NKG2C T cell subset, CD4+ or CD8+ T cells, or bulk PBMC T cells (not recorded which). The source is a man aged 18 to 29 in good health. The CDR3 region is CASSLEHVGLAGDLDTQYF.